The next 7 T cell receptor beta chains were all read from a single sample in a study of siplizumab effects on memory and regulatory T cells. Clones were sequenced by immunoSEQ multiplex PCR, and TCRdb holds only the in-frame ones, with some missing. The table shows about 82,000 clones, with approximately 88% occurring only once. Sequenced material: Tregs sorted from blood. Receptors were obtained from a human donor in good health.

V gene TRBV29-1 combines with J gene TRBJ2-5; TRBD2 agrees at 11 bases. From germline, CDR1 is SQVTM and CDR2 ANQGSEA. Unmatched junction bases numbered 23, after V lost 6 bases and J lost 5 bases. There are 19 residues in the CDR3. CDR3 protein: CSVDTLRASGGLVGETQYF. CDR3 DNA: TGCAGCGTGGACACACTCCGGGCTAGCGGGGGGTTGGTGGGGGAGACCCAGTACTTC.

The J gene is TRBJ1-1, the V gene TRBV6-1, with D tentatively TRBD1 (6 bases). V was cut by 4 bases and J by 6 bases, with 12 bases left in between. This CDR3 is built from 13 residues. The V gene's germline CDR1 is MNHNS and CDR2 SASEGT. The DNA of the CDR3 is TGTGCCAGCAGTGGAGGGGGGTGGTCTGAAGCTTTCTTT. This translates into CASSGGGWSEAFF.

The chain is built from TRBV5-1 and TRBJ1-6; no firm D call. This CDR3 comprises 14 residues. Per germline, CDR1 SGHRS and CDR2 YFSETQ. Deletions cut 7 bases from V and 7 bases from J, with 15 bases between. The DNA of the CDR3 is TGCGCCAGCGGTTTAGACGGAGGCAATTCACCCCTCCACTTT. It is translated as CASGLDGGNSPLHF.

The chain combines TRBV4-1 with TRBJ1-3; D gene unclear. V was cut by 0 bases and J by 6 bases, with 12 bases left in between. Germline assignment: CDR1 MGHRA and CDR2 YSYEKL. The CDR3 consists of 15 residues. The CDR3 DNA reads TGCGCCAGCAGCCAAGATGACACCCGATCAAACACCATATATTTT. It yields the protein CASSQDDTRSNTIYF.

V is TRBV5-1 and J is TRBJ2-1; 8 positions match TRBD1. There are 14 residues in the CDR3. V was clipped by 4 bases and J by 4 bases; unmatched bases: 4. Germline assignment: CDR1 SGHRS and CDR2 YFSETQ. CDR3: CASSTGTGYNEQFF. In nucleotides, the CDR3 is TGCGCCAGCAGCACCGGGACAGGTTACAATGAGCAGTTCTTC.

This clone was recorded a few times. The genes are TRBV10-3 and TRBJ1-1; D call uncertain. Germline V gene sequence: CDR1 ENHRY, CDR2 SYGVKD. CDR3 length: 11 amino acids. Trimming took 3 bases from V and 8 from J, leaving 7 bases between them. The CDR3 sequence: CAISEGIEAFF. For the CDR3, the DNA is TGTGCCATCAGTGAAGGGATAGAAGCTTTCTTT.

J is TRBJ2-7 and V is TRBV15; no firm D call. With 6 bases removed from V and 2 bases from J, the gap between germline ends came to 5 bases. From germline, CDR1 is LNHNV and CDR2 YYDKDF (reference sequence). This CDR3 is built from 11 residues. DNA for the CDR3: TGTGCCACCAGTGGGCCCTACGAGCAGTACTTC. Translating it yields CATSGPYEQYF.